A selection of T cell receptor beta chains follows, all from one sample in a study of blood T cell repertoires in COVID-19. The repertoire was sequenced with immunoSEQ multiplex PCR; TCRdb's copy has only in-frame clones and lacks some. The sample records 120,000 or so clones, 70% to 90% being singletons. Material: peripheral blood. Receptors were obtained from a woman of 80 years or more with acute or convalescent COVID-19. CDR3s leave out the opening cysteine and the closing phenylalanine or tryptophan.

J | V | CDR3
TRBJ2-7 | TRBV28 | ASSPSTSGRLGSYEQY
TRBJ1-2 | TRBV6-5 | ASRSTGDYGYT
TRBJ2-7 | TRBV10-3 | AISEWLAGGVSYEQY
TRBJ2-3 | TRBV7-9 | ASSLSSSGSTDTQY
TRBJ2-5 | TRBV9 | ASSTASGRAGETQY
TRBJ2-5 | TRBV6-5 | ASRSSGRLQY
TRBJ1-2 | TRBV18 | ASSRAATNYGYT
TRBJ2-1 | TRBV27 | ASSLLAGVGSYNEQF
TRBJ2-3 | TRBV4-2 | ASSEPGTDTQY
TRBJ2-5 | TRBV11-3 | ASSHRGKETQY
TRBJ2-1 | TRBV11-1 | ASSPRTSGANNEQF
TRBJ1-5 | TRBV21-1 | ASKFRGDSNQPQH
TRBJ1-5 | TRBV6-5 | ASSHGPGGYQPQH
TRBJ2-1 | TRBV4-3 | ASSQALGAYNEQF
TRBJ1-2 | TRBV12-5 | ASSYGADNYGYT
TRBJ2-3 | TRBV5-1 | ASSNGQGANLDTQY
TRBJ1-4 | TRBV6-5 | ASSSTGGSNEKLF
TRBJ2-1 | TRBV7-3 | ASSSLGGEQF
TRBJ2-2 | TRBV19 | ASRGRVNTGELF
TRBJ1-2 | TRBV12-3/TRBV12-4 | ASRVGGNYGYT
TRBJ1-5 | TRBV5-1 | ASSFQGLDQPQH
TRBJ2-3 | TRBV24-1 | ATSDWGTGEITDTQY
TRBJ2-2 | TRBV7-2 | ASSLGGNTGELF
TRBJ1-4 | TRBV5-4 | ASSLDRGAEKLF
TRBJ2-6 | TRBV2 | ASSDGRATGANVLT
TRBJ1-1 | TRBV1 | TSSPDRVNTEAF
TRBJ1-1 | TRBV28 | ASSLLQGARASWNTEAF
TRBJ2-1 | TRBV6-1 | ASSATSRGRAGEQF
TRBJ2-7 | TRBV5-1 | ASSLDGRNYEQY
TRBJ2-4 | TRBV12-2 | ASRLVAEVAKNIQY
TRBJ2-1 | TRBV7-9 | ASNPGLAQYNEQF
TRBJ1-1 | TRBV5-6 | ASISGLVNTEAF
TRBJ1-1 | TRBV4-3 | ASSQGPGGNTEAF
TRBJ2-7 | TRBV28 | ASSSAASGRAEQY
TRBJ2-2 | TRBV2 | ASSASGYTGELF
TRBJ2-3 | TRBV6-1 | ASSEALRRGPDTQY
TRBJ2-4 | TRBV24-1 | ATSAGQGYNIQY
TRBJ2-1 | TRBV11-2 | ASSLEPRGPYNEQF
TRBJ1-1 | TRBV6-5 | ASSQGHKNTEAF
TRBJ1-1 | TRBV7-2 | ASSPGQGWTEAF
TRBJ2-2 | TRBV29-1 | SVGQGASGELF
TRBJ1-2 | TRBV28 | ASSFINYGYT
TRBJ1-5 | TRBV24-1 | ATSDRGDQPQH
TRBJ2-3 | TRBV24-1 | ATSDSPGLAGGPTDTQY
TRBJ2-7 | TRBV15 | ATSRGVVVYEQY
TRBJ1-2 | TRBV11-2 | ASRSTGGSGYT
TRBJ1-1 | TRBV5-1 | ASSLGGGLDTEAF
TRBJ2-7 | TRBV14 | ASSQRLAGIYEQY
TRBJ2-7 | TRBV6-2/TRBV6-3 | ASSRNQGAGGAYEQY
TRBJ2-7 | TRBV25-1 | ASSSPGWTRGHEQY
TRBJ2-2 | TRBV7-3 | ASSLTPASGGTGELF
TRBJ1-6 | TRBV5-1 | ASSVSGQGRSPLH
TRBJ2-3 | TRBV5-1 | ASSITGQGASSTDTQY
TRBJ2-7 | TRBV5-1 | ASSLGDRGPHEQY
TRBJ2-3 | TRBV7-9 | ASSLGGSGTDTQY